This TCR beta chain was sequenced in a study of vaccination and CD4 T cells after COVID-19. The wider study: SARS-CoV-2, HCoV-NL63, HCoV-OC43 and HCoV-229E supplied the overlapping spike peptides used to stimulate cells.

As concerns this clonotype: Antigen: not known.

Treatment noted: 10-day PBMC culture with coronavirus spike peptide pools or control peptides (ViraFEST assay). The Oncomine TCR Beta short-read assay was applied to DNA of cultured CD4+ T cells. TCRdb independently ran MiXCR on the PCR reads; one entry per CDR3 protein. The sample consists of 6,000 to 6,500 distinct CDR3 sequences, about a third of them appearing once. The CDR3 is 12 amino acids. Germline assignment: CDR1 MDHEN and CDR2 SYDVKM. The study, taken as a whole, reports: Detection of a median roughly 83% of reactive clones in convalescent patients was confined to the period after vaccination.

This TCR came from a human donor who had recovered from COVID-19. The material sequenced was CD4+ T cells from blood, cultured in vitro, taken after SARS-CoV-2 vaccination. V and J are TRBV28 and TRBJ1-5, with D possibly TRBD1 on 6 matching bases. The CDR3 coding sequence is TGTGCGTTGGGGCAGGGGCATCAGCCCCAGCATTTT. As protein: CALGQGHQPQHF.